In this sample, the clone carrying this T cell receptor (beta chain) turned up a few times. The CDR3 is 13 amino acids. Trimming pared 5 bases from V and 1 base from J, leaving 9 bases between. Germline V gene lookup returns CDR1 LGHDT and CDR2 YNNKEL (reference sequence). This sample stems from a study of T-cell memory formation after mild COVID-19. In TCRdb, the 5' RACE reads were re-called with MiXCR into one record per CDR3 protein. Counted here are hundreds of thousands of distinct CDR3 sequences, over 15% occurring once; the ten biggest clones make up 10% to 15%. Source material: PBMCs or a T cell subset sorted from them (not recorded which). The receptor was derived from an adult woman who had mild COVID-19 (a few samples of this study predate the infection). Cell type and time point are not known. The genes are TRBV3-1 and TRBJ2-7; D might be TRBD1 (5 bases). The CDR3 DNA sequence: TGTGCCAGCAGCGCGGACATTTCCTACGAGCAGTACTTC. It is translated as CASSADISYEQYF.